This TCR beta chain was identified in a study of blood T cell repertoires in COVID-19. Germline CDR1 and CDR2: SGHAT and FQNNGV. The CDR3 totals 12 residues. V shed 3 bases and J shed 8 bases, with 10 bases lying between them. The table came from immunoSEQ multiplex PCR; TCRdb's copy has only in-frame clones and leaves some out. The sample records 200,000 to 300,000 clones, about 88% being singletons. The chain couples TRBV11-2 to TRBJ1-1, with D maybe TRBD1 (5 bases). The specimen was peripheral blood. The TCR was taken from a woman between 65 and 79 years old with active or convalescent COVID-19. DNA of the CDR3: TGTGCCAGCAGCTTTATGACAGAAGAAGCTTTCTTT. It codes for CASSFMTEEAFF.